The present T cell receptor beta chain was sequenced within a study of blood T cell repertoires in COVID-19. Study information: Samples came from the United States, Italy and Spain, spanning acute and convalescent COVID-19.

CDR1 and CDR2 from the germline V gene are SGHRS and YFSETQ. This CDR3 has 14 residues. V gave up 5 bases and J gave up 5 bases, with 13 bases separating them. Per the original data handling: Reference gene primer amplification in the assay estimated nucleated cell counts. Here immunoSEQ multiplex PCR was the method, and the copy in TCRdb shows in-frame clones only, minus some. That table supplies the V and J calls and clone size; D and trimming were determined from the DNA. Here the sample spans 250,000 or so clones, about 79% being singletons. This sequence originates from a man aged 40-50 years who had recovered from COVID-19. Sequencing input: peripheral blood. V gene TRBV5-1 combines with J gene TRBJ1-4; no definite D call. The CDR3 protein is CASRPGGGNEKLFF. The DNA of the CDR3 is TGCGCCAGCAGGCCAGGAGGTGGGAATGAAAAACTGTTTTTT.